One T cell receptor (beta chain) is described in this entry. The data originate from a study of control samples from healthy donors and cancer patients. The CDR3 has 15 amino acids. The V end was cut by 0 bases, the J end by 6 bases, with 15 bases between. The V gene's germline CDR1 is SGHDT and CDR2 YYEEEE. Profiled with immunoSEQ multiplex PCR; TCRdb holds only in-frame clones, not every one. The sample consists of about 12,000 clones, approximately 88% of them appearing once. The sequenced material came from formalin-fixed, paraffin-embedded tissue. The chain has TRBV5-6 and TRBJ1-1; D is undetermined. The receptor comes from a male donor with melanoma. The CDR3 DNA follows: TGTGCCAGCAGCTTGGAGTTGGAGTCCCACCCTGAAGCTTTCTTT. Protein sequence: CASSLELESHPEAFF.